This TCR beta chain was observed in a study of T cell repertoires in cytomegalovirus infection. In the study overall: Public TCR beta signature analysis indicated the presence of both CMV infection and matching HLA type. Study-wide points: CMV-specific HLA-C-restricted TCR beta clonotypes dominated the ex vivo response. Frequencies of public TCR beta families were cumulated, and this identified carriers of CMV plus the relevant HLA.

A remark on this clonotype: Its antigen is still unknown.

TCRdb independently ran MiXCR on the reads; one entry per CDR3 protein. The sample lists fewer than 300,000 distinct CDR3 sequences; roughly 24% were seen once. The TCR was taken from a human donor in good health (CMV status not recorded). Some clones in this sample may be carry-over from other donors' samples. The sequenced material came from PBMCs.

The chain's CDR3 is CASSPDRAGNTGELFF. The CDR3 bases are TGTGCCAGCAGTCCGGACAGGGCGGGGAACACCGGGGAGCTGTTTTTT. This sequence joins TRBV6-6 and TRBJ2-2, with 8 bases lining up with TRBD1. The length of the CDR3 is 16 residues. The J segment lost 1 base and the V segment lost 5 bases, leaving 6 bases of the junction unmatched. Germline assignment: CDR1 MNHNY and CDR2 SVGAGI (reference sequence).